The 22 T cell receptor beta chains below come from one sample, sequenced in a study of long-term antiretroviral therapy in people with HIV. With survey level as its setting, the immunoSEQ assay was v3.0. Clones were sequenced by immunoSEQ multiplex PCR, and TCRdb holds only the in-frame ones, with some missing. This repertoire shows some 40,000 clones, over 90% found once; its top ten account for around 2.1%. The sequenced sample was unsorted PBMCs, obtained around 9 years after starting antiretroviral therapy. The source of these receptors is a man aged 30-40 years with HIV.

The J gene is TRBJ2-5, the V gene TRBV28; 9 positions match TRBD2. The CDR3 sequence is 17 residues long. Per the germline V gene, CDR1 is MDHEN and CDR2 is SYDVKM. Trimming cost V 4 bases and J 5 bases; bases outside gene matches: 14. The CDR3 sequence: CASSSLLAGEVGETQYF. The CDR3 nucleotides read TGTGCCAGCAGTTCACTTTTAGCGGGGGAGGTTGGTGAGACCCAGTACTTC.

This CDR3 reads CASSLTSGVIEQFF. DNA for the CDR3: TGTGCCAGCAGCTTAACTAGCGGGGTAATTGAGCAGTTCTTC. The V gene is TRBV11-2, the J gene TRBJ2-1; 10 nucleotides agree with TRBD2. Per the germline V gene, CDR1 is SGHAT and CDR2 is FQNNGV. The CDR3 extends over 14 amino acids. With 2 bases clipped from V and 9 bases from J, the junction kept 4 bases outside the gene matches. Full variable domain (rest looked up from reference TRBV11-2 and TRBJ2-1): EAGVAQSPRYKIIEKRQSVAFWCNPISGHATLYWYQQILGQGPKLLIQFQNNGVVDDSQLPKDRFSAERLKGVDSTLKIQPAKLEDSAVYLCASSLTSGVIEQFFGPGTRLTVL.

The CDR3 sequence is CASSLGGRGSYNSPLHF. In nucleotides, the CDR3 is TGTGCCAGCAGTTTAGGGGGGCGCGGGTCCTATAATTCACCCCTCCACTTT. The V call is TRBV28, the J call TRBJ1-6; D may be TRBD1 (6 bases). There are 17 residues in the CDR3. Germline loops: CDR1 MDHEN, CDR2 SYDVKM. V lost 2 bases, J lost 1 base, and 12 bases lay in between.

The CDR3 spells CASSAPGTGELFF. The CDR3 region has the DNA TGTGCCAGCAGCGCCCCGGGCACCGGGGAGCTGTTTTTT. The chain joins TRBV6-5 to TRBJ2-2; no firm D call. The germline gives CDR1 MNHEY, CDR2 SVGAGI. The CDR3 is 13 residues long. V lost 6 bases, J lost 4 bases, and 9 bases lay in between.

This chain connects TRBV7-3 to TRBJ2-5, with 7 bases lining up with TRBD1. This CDR3 region has 14 residues. Trimming at V came to 3 bases and at J to 4 bases, leaving 5 bases not matched to a gene. Germline V gene lookup returns CDR1 SGHTA and CDR2 FQGTGA. Here the CDR3 reads CASSLDPGGETQYF. CDR3 DNA: TGTGCCAGCAGCTTGGATCCAGGGGGAGAGACCCAGTACTTC. Full variable domain (remainder filled in from reference TRBV7-3 and TRBJ2-5): GAGVSQTPSNKVTEKGKYVELRCDPISGHTALYWYRQSLGQGPEFLIYFQGTGAADDSGLPNDRFFAVRPEGSVSTLKIQRTERGDSAVYLCASSLDPGGETQYFGPGTRLLVL.

The V and J genes are TRBV5-4 and TRBJ2-4, with TRBD2 identical over 8 bases. Germline V CDR1 and CDR2: SGHNT, YYREEE (reference sequence). This CDR3 comprises 14 residues. V lost 0 bases and J lost 5; bases outside the gene matches: 1. CDR3: CASSLAGGQNIQYF. The CDR3 DNA follows: TGTGCCAGCAGCTTGGCGGGGGGGCAAAACATTCAGTACTTC.

V and J are TRBV7-3 and TRBJ2-1; D not resolved. V was clipped by 5 bases and J by 0 bases, with 11 bases between them. Germline assignment: CDR1 SGHTA and CDR2 FQGTGA. The CDR3 is made up of 15 amino acids. CDR3 loop: CASSPQRSSYNEQFF. In nucleotides, the CDR3 is TGTGCCAGCAGCCCTCAAAGAAGCTCCTACAATGAGCAGTTCTTC.

A single count supports this clone. This chain connects TRBV19 to TRBJ1-1, with D uncertain. CDR1 and CDR2 (germline): LNHDA, SQIVND (reference sequence). V was pared by 5 bases and J by 7 bases, with 11 bases between. The CDR3 runs 12 residues. CDR3 in amino acids: CASSRQVGEAFF. The CDR3 region has the DNA TGTGCCAGTAGTCGGCAGGTGGGTGAAGCTTTCTTT.

This sequence joins TRBV4-1 and TRBJ2-5; D is uncertain. The CDR3 has 14 residues. V shed 2 bases and J shed 3 bases, with 10 bases lying between them. CDR1 and CDR2 (germline): MGHRA, YSYEKL. The DNA of the CDR3 is TGCGCCAGCAGCCAACTTTTCCCAAAAGAGACCCAGTACTTC. It yields the protein CASSQLFPKETQYF.

In DNA, the CDR3 is TGCAGCGTTGAAGTCCTTGAGCGGGAGACCCAGTACTTC. Translation gives CSVEVLERETQYF. J is TRBJ2-5 and V is TRBV29-1; TRBD2 is a possible D gene (5 bases). Trimming pared 1 base from V and 5 bases from J, leaving 11 bases between. The CDR3 has 13 residues. CDR1 SQVTM and CDR2 ANQGSEA come from the germline V gene. Together with reference TRBV29-1 and TRBJ2-5, the CDR3 gives the full variable domain: SAVISQKPSRDICQRGTSLTIQCQVDSQVTMMFWYRQQPGQSLTLIATANQGSEATYESGFVIDKFPISRPNLTFSTLTVSNMSPEDSSIYLCSVEVLERETQYFGPGTRLLVL.

The rearrangement uses TRBV2 and TRBJ2-7; D not resolved. Germline-derived CDR1 and CDR2 are SNHLY and FYNNEI. The V and J ends lost 8 bases and 0 bases respectively, with 14 bases between them. The CDR3 totals 14 residues. The CDR3 DNA reads as TGTGCCAGCTCACTCCAGCAGCGCTCCTACGAGCAGTACTTC. Its protein is CASSLQQRSYEQYF.

The V and J genes are TRBV13 and TRBJ2-3, with 12 bases identical to TRBD2. The CDR3 runs 16 residues. The V and J ends lost 5 bases and 2 bases, in that order; junction bases with no gene match: 5. CDR1 PRHDT and CDR2 FYEKMQ come from the germline V gene (reference sequence). The CDR3 DNA is TGTGCCAGCAGCCCGACTAGCGGGGGATACACAGATACGCAGTATTTT. As protein: CASSPTSGGYTDTQYF.

Remarks on this clone: The junction departs from the called germline gene at one end, perhaps through a read error. The chain has TRBV2 and TRBJ2-3; 8 bases are shared with TRBD1. The CDR3 consists of 15 residues. From germline, CDR1 is SNHLY and CDR2 FYNNEI. This CDR3 reads CASREGQGKTDTQYF. In DNA, the CDR3 is TGTGCCAGCAGGGAAGGACAGGGAAAAACAGATACGCAGTATTTT. The variable domain in full, completed from reference TRBV2 and TRBJ2-3, reads EPEVTQTPSHQVTQMGQEVILRCVPISNHLYFYWYRQILGQKVEFLVSFYNNEISEKSEIFDDQFSVERPDGSNFTLKIRSTKLEDSAMYFCASREGQGKTDTQYFGPGTRLTVL.

This chain uses TRBV4-2 with TRBJ1-2, with D perhaps matching TRBD1 (6 bases). CDR3 length: 22 residues. Germline lookup yields CDR1 LGHNA and CDR2 YNFKEQ. Trimming left V 3 bases short and J 1 base short, with 33 bases between. DNA of the CDR3: TGTGCCAGCAGCCAGGAAGGGCAGGAGGGGGATCACAGGTGGTTGGATAACTATGGCTACACCTTC. It translates to CASSQEGQEGDHRWLDNYGYTF.

The chain couples TRBV11-3 to TRBJ2-2; 11 bases are a match to TRBD2. The ends lost 2 bases at V and 3 bases at J; junction bases unmatched: 8. Germline assignment: CDR1 SGHNT and CDR2 YENEEA. The CDR3 length is 18 residues. CDR3 coding DNA: TGTGCCAGCAGCTTATACTATAGCGGGGGGGACCACACCGGGGAGCTGTTTTTT. Protein sequence: CASSLYYSGGDHTGELFF.

This sequence joins TRBV5-1 and TRBJ2-3, with a tentative D call TRBD1 (5 bases). Germline V gene sequence: CDR1 SGHRS, CDR2 YFSETQ. This CDR3 has 13 amino acids. The germline V and J ends were trimmed by 3 bases and 4 bases, with 9 bases remaining between them. The CDR3 region has the DNA TGCGCCAGCAGCTCCCAGGGCCCAGATACGCAGTATTTT. Protein sequence: CASSSQGPDTQYF.

This sequence joins TRBV11-2 and TRBJ1-4; D uncertain. V was shortened by 5 bases and J by 4 bases, with 20 bases between the two germline ends. Germline lookup yields CDR1 SGHAT and CDR2 FQNNGV. The CDR3 has 17 residues. CDR3 region: CASSPTPGYQINEKLFF. The DNA of the CDR3 is TGTGCCAGCAGCCCTACTCCGGGGTATCAAATTAATGAAAAACTGTTTTTT.

The CDR3 DNA is TGCAGCGTTGGGCCGGGACAGGGGATGAACACTGAAGCTTTCTTT. This sequence encodes CSVGPGQGMNTEAFF. The chain is built from TRBV29-1 and TRBJ1-1; 10 bases match TRBD1. The germline gives CDR1 SQVTM, CDR2 ANQGSEA. Unmatched junction bases numbered 5, after V lost 4 bases and J lost 0 bases. The CDR3 length is 15 residues. Looking up the rest from reference TRBV29-1 and TRBJ1-1 gives the full variable domain: SAVISQKPSRDICQRGTSLTIQCQVDSQVTMMFWYRQQPGQSLTLIATANQGSEATYESGFVIDKFPISRPNLTFSTLTVSNMSPEDSSIYLCSVGPGQGMNTEAFFGQGTRLTVV.

The chain joins TRBV30 to TRBJ2-2, with TRBD1 identical over 8 bases. CDR1 is GTSNPN, CDR2 SVGIG, per germline (reference sequence). V trimming: 1 base; J trimming: 3 bases; junction bases outside the gene matches: 4. This CDR3 contains 15 residues. The CDR3 reads CAWSAGQGYTGELFF. CDR3 nucleotides: TGTGCCTGGAGTGCAGGACAGGGTTACACCGGGGAGCTGTTTTTT.

The rearrangement joins TRBV7-9 to TRBJ1-1, with D perhaps TRBD1 (5 bases). The CDR3 runs to 16 residues. Germline V CDR1 and CDR2: SEHNR, FQNEAQ (reference sequence). V was cut by 1 base and J by 1 base, with 13 bases left in between. The CDR3 sequence is CASSLDLTDPNTEAFF. The CDR3 nucleotides are TGTGCCAGCAGCTTAGATCTGACAGACCCGAACACTGAAGCTTTCTTT. The whole variable domain, remainder taken from reference TRBV7-9 and TRBJ1-1, is DTGVSQNPRHKITKRGQNVTFRCDPISEHNRLYWYRQTLGQGPEFLTYFQNEAQLEKSRLLSDRFSAERPKGSFSTLEIQRTEQGDSAMYLCASSLDLTDPNTEAFFGQGTRLTVV.

V and J are TRBV29-1 and TRBJ1-6, with D unresolved. The ends were cut back, 4 bases at V and 4 bases at J, with 8 bases in the middle. The CDR3 spans 13 residues. Germline loops: CDR1 SQVTM, CDR2 ANQGSEA. The CDR3 is CSVGETYNSPLHF. In DNA form, the CDR3 reads TGCAGCGTTGGTGAGACGTATAATTCACCCCTCCACTTT.

The V call is TRBV29-1, the J call TRBJ2-3; D is perhaps TRBD2 (6 bases). Trimming left V 6 bases short and J 6 bases short, with 16 bases between. The CDR3 extends over 13 amino acids. Germline V gene sequence: CDR1 SQVTM, CDR2 ANQGSEA. CDR3 nucleotides: TGCAGCGTGGGGGGAGCCCTGGCGGATACGCAGTATTTT. Protein sequence: CSVGGALADTQYF.